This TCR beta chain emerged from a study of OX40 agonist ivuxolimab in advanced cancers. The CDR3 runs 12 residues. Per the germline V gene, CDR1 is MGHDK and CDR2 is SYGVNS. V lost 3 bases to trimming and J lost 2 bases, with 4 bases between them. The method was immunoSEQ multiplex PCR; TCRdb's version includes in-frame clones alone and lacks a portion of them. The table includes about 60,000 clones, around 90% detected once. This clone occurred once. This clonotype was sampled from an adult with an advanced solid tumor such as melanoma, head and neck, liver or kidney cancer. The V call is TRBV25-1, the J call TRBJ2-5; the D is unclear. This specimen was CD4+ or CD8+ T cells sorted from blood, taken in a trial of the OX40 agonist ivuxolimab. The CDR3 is CASSERQETQYF. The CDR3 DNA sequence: TGTGCCAGCAGTGAGCGACAAGAGACCCAGTACTTC.